The 21 T cell receptor beta chains below all came from one sample that was sequenced in a study of response to subunit inactivated influenza vaccine. One entry per CDR3 protein, called by TCRdb with MiXCR from the RT-PCR reads. Here the sample spans around 520,000 distinct CDR3 sequences, about 25% being singletons. The input for sequencing was CD4+ T cells sorted from PBMCs, taken more than 4 days after vaccination. The receptor source for this set is a man between 45 and 60 years old who received an inactivated influenza vaccine.

The genes are TRBV18 and TRBJ2-5; D ambiguous. This CDR3 has 14 amino acids. Germline-derived CDR1 and CDR2 are KGHSH and LQKENI. Trimming cost V 0 bases and J 2 bases, with 7 bases left between them. The CDR3, as DNA: TGTGCCAGCTCACCACCGGCAGCGCAAGAGACCCAGTACTTC. Its translation: CASSPPAAQETQYF.

The table lists this clonotype with a few counts. The rearrangement joins TRBV10-3 to TRBJ2-3, with 13 nucleotides matching TRBD2. In germline, CDR1 is ENHRY, CDR2 SYGVKD. This CDR3 has 16 residues. V was clipped by 3 bases and J by 7 bases; unmatched bases: 7. The CDR3 DNA sequence: TGTGCCATCAGTGACCCGACTAGCGGGAGGAAAAATACGCAGTATTTT. As protein: CAISDPTSGRKNTQYF.

Only a few counts were recorded for this clonotype. The chain has TRBV7-9 and TRBJ2-3; D not resolved. CDR3 length: 14 amino acids. Trimming removed 5 bases at V and 5 bases at J, with 14 bases between. Germline V gene lookup returns CDR1 SEHNR and CDR2 FQNEAQ (reference sequence). The CDR3 protein is CASSTELGKDTQYF. The CDR3 nucleotides are TGTGCCAGCAGCACGGAGCTAGGGAAAGATACGCAGTATTTT.

There are a few counts of this clonotype. The chain has TRBV12-3 or TRBV12-4 and TRBJ2-1; D gene unclear. CDR3 length equals 11 residues. The ends were cut back, 5 bases at V and 9 bases at J, with 8 bases in the middle. This CDR3 reads CASSTWSEQFF. The CDR3 region has the DNA TGTGCCAGCAGTACGTGGAGTGAGCAGTTCTTC.

V and J are TRBV28 and TRBJ2-1, with a possible D match to TRBD2 (5 bases). Germline V gene data show CDR1 as MDHEN and CDR2 as SYDVKM. V gave up 7 bases and J gave up 4 bases, with 17 bases separating them. This CDR3 region has 15 residues. The CDR3 DNA reads as TGTGCCAGCACCCGGGAAACGGTCGGGTACAATGAGCAGTTCTTC. Protein: CASTRETVGYNEQFF.

V is TRBV30 and J is TRBJ2-7, with TRBD2 identical over 12 bases. Germline values: CDR1 GTSNPN, CDR2 SVGIG (reference sequence). Trimming at V came to 0 bases and at J to 9 bases, leaving 9 bases not matched to a gene. This CDR3 has 15 amino acids. CDR3 coding DNA: TGTGCCTGGAGTGTTTCTAGCGGGAGGGTCGTGGGGCAGTACTTC. Its protein product is CAWSVSSGRVVGQYF.

This CDR3 is CASSKGKHGYEAFF. The CDR3, as DNA: TGTGCCAGCAGCAAGGGAAAGCACGGATATGAAGCTTTCTTT. The rearrangement links TRBV6-1 to TRBJ1-1; D is uncertain. This CDR3 region has 14 residues. CDR1 and CDR2 from the germline V gene are MNHNS and SASEGT. V was trimmed by 6 bases and J by 7 bases, leaving 18 bases between them.

The chain has TRBV20-1 and TRBJ1-6; D is perhaps TRBD1 (6 bases). This CDR3 comprises 14 residues. With 5 bases removed from V and 6 bases from J, the gap between germline ends came to 14 bases. Germline V gene lookup returns CDR1 DFQATT and CDR2 SNEGSKA (reference sequence). CDR3 nucleotides: TGCAGTGCTGGCCCGGCGGGGGCTAATTCACCCCTCCACTTT. It translates to CSAGPAGANSPLHF.

This clonotype has just a few counts. The chain uses TRBV18 and TRBJ2-3; 7 bases are shared with TRBD1. After removal of 4 bases from V and 2 bases from J, the junction contained 3 bases not matched to a gene. The CDR3 spans 14 residues. CDR1 and CDR2 (germline): KGHSH, LQKENI. CDR3 DNA sequence: TGTGCCAGCTCACTGGACAGGCACACAGATACGCAGTATTTT. Translation gives CASSLDRHTDTQYF.

CDR3 protein: CASSEYGGGAFF. In DNA form, the CDR3 reads TGTGCCAGCAGTGAATATGGGGGTGGAGCTTTCTTT. The chain is built from TRBV25-1 and TRBJ1-1, with D possibly being TRBD1 (5 bases). The CDR3 spans 12 residues. V was shortened by 0 bases and J by 10 bases, with 9 bases between the two germline ends. CDR1 and CDR2 from the germline V gene are MGHDK and SYGVNS.

In this sample, this clonotype turned up a few times. V and J are TRBV20-1 and TRBJ2-3, with 8 bases matching TRBD2. With V trimmed by 1 base and J by 4 bases, 7 bases remained unmatched. Germline CDR1 reads DFQATT; CDR2 reads SNEGSKA (reference sequence). The CDR3 extends over 15 amino acids. The CDR3, as DNA: TGCAGTGCTAGAGGTTTCCGGGGGGGGGCAGATACGCAGTATTTT. It specifies CSARGFRGGADTQYF.

The chain uses TRBV12-3 or TRBV12-4 and TRBJ2-7; 7 bases align to TRBD1. The V and J ends lost 1 base and 4 bases, in that order; junction bases with no gene match: 4. This CDR3 has 14 residues. DNA of the CDR3: TGTGCCAGCAGTTTAGGGGGACAGCCGTACGAGCAGTACTTC. Protein product: CASSLGGQPYEQYF.

The gene calls are TRBV27 and TRBJ2-1; 7 bases are shared with TRBD1. The CDR3 has 14 residues. In germline, CDR1 is MNHEY, CDR2 SMNVEV (reference sequence). J gave up 7 bases and V 0 bases, and 3 bases lay outside the gene matches. CDR3: CASSLSQGVNEQFF. The CDR3 bases are TGTGCCAGCAGTTTATCTCAGGGGGTGAATGAGCAGTTCTTC.

V is TRBV12-3 or TRBV12-4 and J is TRBJ1-5; D might be TRBD1 (6 bases). Trimming left V 4 bases short and J 0 bases short, with 10 bases between. CDR3 size: 15 residues. CDR3 protein: CASSWGPPSNQPQHF. CDR3 nucleotides: TGTGCCAGCAGTTGGGGGCCCCCTAGCAATCAGCCCCAGCATTTT.

This clonotype turned up a few times. The chain carries TRBV5-1 and TRBJ1-5; D ambiguous. Trimming shortened V by 0 bases and J by 3 bases, and 10 bases separated the two germline ends. Germline CDR1 is SGHRS and CDR2 is YFSETQ. The CDR3 length is 15 residues. The CDR3 protein is CASSLASGTNQPQHF. CDR3 DNA sequence: TGCGCCAGCAGCTTGGCCTCGGGCACCAATCAGCCCCAGCATTTT.

This clonotype was picked up many times. J is TRBJ2-5 and V is TRBV4-3; no definite D call. Germline CDR1 and CDR2: LGHNA and YSLEER. With 0 bases removed from V and 6 bases from J, the gap between germline ends came to 8 bases. This CDR3 region has 13 residues. CDR3 loop: CASSQDRSKTQYF. The CDR3 DNA reads TGCGCCAGCAGCCAAGATAGGAGTAAGACCCAGTACTTC.

V gene TRBV5-1 combines with J gene TRBJ2-4; no firm D call. V was pared by 5 bases and J by 8 bases, with 5 bases between. The germline CDR1 and CDR2 sequences are SGHRS and YFSETQ. There are 10 residues in the CDR3. As DNA, the CDR3 is TGCGCCAGCAGGTGTGACATTCAGTACTTC. The encoded protein is CASRCDIQYF.

This clonotype was observed a few times. The V and J genes are TRBV12-3 or TRBV12-4 and TRBJ2-3, with D perhaps being TRBD1 or TRBD2 (5 bases each). The CDR3 length is 15 residues. Trimming removed 1 base at V and 8 bases at J, with 16 bases between. This chain's CDR3 is CASSLGDGWGSTQYF. CDR3 DNA sequence: TGTGCCAGCAGTTTAGGGGACGGCTGGGGGAGTACGCAGTATTTT.

V usage is TRBV20-1 and J usage is TRBJ2-7; 8 positions match TRBD1. Germline CDR1 and CDR2: DFQATT and SNEGSKA (reference sequence). V lost 6 bases, J lost 3 bases, and 7 bases stayed unmatched. This CDR3 comprises 13 residues. The CDR3 is CSAGRQGFYEQYF. The DNA for the CDR3 is TGCAGTGCCGGCAGACAGGGGTTCTACGAGCAGTACTTC.

This chain uses TRBV7-2 with TRBJ2-2, with 10 bases lining up with TRBD2. This CDR3 has 15 amino acids. CDR1 SGHTA and CDR2 FQGNSA come from the germline V gene. V gave up 6 bases and J gave up 6 bases; unmatched junction bases: 7. CDR3 bases: TGTGCCAGCAGTTCCCTCGGGACTAGCGCCGGGGAGCTGTTTTTT. Encoded protein: CASSSLGTSAGELFF.

This clonotype has just a few counts. This chain connects TRBV12-3 or TRBV12-4 to TRBJ2-2; tentatively, D is TRBD1 (6 bases). Deletions cut 6 bases from V and 2 bases from J, with 13 bases between. This CDR3 spans 15 amino acids. CDR3 sequence: CASSRDIRNTGELFF. DNA of the CDR3: TGTGCCAGCAGCCGGGACATCAGAAACACCGGGGAGCTGTTTTTT.